These T cell receptor beta chains were read from a single sample in a study of shared clonotypes between healthy human individuals. Method: immunoSEQ multiplex PCR; TCRdb's copy keeps in-frame clones and lacks some. The sample has 550,000 to 700,000 clones; around four fifths are singletons. Sequencing was carried out using memory CD4+ T cells sorted from blood. The receptors were gathered from a woman aged 25 to 45 in good health. CDR3s include the opening cysteine and the closing phenylalanine or tryptophan. The D gene is left open where the match is weak. Size is stated for part of the rows, as once, few or many counts, or as a class when the clone is expanded.

TRBD1,TRBV5-1,TRBJ1-1,.,TGCGCCAGCAGACCCCGACAGGGGGCGCGTGGGGAGAACACTGAAGCTTTCTTT,CASRPRQGARGENTEAFF
.,TRBV5-6,TRBJ2-5,.,TGTGCCAGCAGCCTACGGCGGGGAAGGACGGAGACCCAGTACTTC,CASSLRRGRTETQYF
TRBD1,TRBV7-6,TRBJ1-4,.,TGTGCCAGCAGCTTAGAGGGGGCTAGGGGAGAAAAACTGTTTTTT,CASSLEGARGEKLFF
.,TRBV18,TRBJ2-7,.,TGTGCCAGCTCCGGGTCGAGCGTCGAGCAGTACTTC,CASSGSSVEQYF
.,TRBV5-1,TRBJ2-7,.,TGCGCCAGCAGCTGGACAGTCTCCCCCTCCTACGAGCAGTACTTC,CASSWTVSPSYEQYF
TRBD1,TRBV28,TRBJ2-7,.,TGTGCCAGTAACAGGGGGCCCTACGAGCAGTACTTC,CASNRGPYEQYF
TRBD2,TRBV19,TRBJ2-3,many,TGTGCCAGTAGGACTAGCGGGAGCACAGATACGCAGTATTTT,CASRTSGSTDTQYF
.,TRBV18,TRBJ2-7,once,TGTGCCAGCTCACAGGTCAACAGGGAAAACGAGCAGTACTTC,CASSQVNRENEQYF
.,TRBV5-1,TRBJ2-7,.,TGCGCCAGCAGCTTAGGCCCGGGCTACGAGCAGTACTTC,CASSLGPGYEQYF
TRBD2,TRBV6-5,TRBJ2-3,.,TGTGCCAGCAGTGTTGGGACTAGCACTCGATCATCGCAGTATTTT,CASSVGTSTRSSQYF
TRBD1,TRBV5-1,TRBJ2-1,few,TGCGCCAGCAGCTCACAGGGGATAAATGAGCAGTTCTTC,CASSSQGINEQFF
TRBD1,TRBV28,TRBJ2-5,many,TGTGCCAGCACCCAATTCGGGACAGGGACGGAGACCCAGTACTTC,CASTQFGTGTETQYF
.,TRBV30,TRBJ1-5,.,TGTGCCTGGAGTGGGGGGAGCAATCAGCCCCAGCATTTT,CAWSGGSNQPQHF
TRBD1,TRBV28,TRBJ2-2,.,TGTGCCAGTGCGGTAGGACAGGTGGTAACCGGGGAGCTGTTTTTT,CASAVGQVVTGELFF
.,TRBV5-6,TRBJ2-7,.,TGTGCCAGCCAGCGGAGCTCCTACGAGCAGTACTTC,CASQRSSYEQYF
.,TRBV27,TRBJ1-2,.,TGTGCCAGCAGTTTATCGGGGGACGGTAATAACTATGGCTACACCTTC,CASSLSGDGNNYGYTF
.,TRBV5-1,TRBJ2-2,once,TGCGCCAGCAGCCACACGGGACCAGCCACCGGGGAGCTGTTTTTT,CASSHTGPATGELFF